The rows below give T cell receptor beta chains drawn from one sample of a study of CD8 T cells in Susac syndrome. TCRdb analysed the immunoSEQ multiplex PCR reads with MiXCR anew, one entry per CDR3 protein. This table has roughly 250,000 distinct CDR3 sequences, 90% to 96% appearing once. Input material: CD4+ T cells from PBMCs. These receptors were obtained from a human donor with Susac syndrome. CDR3s include the opening cysteine and the closing phenylalanine or tryptophan. Each record gives: D gene, J gene, V gene, CDR3 DNA, CDR3 protein. D genes are given only for firm matches.

>TRBD2|TRBJ2-5|TRBV7-9
TGTGCCAGCAGCTTCAAGACTAGCGGGAGGACTGAGACCCAGTACTTC
CASSFKTSGRTETQYF
>NA|TRBJ1-1|TRBV25-1
TGTGCCAGCAAAAGGAAGGCTGAAGAAGCTTTCTTT
CASKRKAEEAFF
>TRBD1|TRBJ2-7|TRBV5-1
TGCGCCAGCAGCGCTGGACAGGGTTTCCACGAGCAGTACTTC
CASSAGQGFHEQYF
>TRBD1|TRBJ1-2|TRBV29-1
TGCAGCGCCGTTGTCAGGGGGTTTTATGGCTACACCTTC
CSAVVRGFYGYTF
>NA|TRBJ2-7|TRBV29-1
TGCAGCGTCCGCTATGGACAGAATACCTACGAGCAGTACTTC
CSVRYGQNTYEQYF
>TRBD2|TRBJ2-1|TRBV29-1
TGCAGCGTCGCCGCCAACCAGGGACTAGTCTCCTACAATGAGCAGTTCTTC
CSVAANQGLVSYNEQFF
>NA|TRBJ2-7|TRBV18
TGTGCCAGCTCACCTCAGGACGGCGCCTACGAGCAGTACTTC
CASSPQDGAYEQYF
>NA|TRBJ2-3|TRBV11-2
TGTGCCAGCAGGAGGGGGGATACGCAGTATTTT
CASRRGDTQYF
>NA|TRBJ2-7|TRBV6-5
TGTGCCACCCGTGTGGAATACGAGCAGTACTTC
CATRVEYEQYF
>NA|TRBJ2-1|TRBV15
TGTGCCACCAGCAGAGTGCCCCAGCGCAACGGAGATGATGAGCAGTTCTTC
CATSRVPQRNGDDEQFF
>TRBD1|TRBJ2-5|TRBV10-3
TGTGCCATCAGTTCCGGGACAGGGCCCCAAGAGACCCAGTACTTC
CAISSGTGPQETQYF
>NA|TRBJ1-1|TRBV20-1
TGCAGTGCAAATAGGGCTGGGGACACTGAAGCTTTCTTT
CSANRAGDTEAFF
>NA|TRBJ1-5|TRBV18
TGTGCCAGCTCTCAAACATGCAATCAGCCCCAGCATTTT
CASSQTCNQPQHF
>TRBD2|TRBJ2-5|TRBV6-2/TRBV6-3
TGTGCCAGCAGTTACATCTCTAGCGGGTCTGAGACCCAGTACTTC
CASSYISSGSETQYF